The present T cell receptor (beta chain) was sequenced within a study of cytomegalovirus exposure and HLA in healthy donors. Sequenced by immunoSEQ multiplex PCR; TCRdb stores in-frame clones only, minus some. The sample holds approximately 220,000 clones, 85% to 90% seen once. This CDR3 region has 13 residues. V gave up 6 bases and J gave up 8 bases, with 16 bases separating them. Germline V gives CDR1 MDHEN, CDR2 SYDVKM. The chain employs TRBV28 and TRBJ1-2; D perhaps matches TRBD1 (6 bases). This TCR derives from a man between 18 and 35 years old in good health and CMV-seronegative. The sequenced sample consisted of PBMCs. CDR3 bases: TGTGCCAGCAGCTTACAGGGAGGCGTAGGCTACACCTTC. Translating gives CASSLQGGVGYTF.